The next 4 T cell receptor beta chains were all read from a single sample in a study of Graves' ophthalmopathy and Graves' hyperthyroidism. Amplification from RNA transcripts yielded the TCR beta CDR3 regions. First-round RT-PCR relied on HTBI primers, and a second-round multiplex PCR came next. TCRdb re-derived calls from the multiplex PCR reads in MiXCR, one entry per CDR3 protein. Of 580,000 or so distinct CDR3 sequences listed, less than 45% are singletons. Sequencing used peripheral blood or thyroid tissue (not recorded which). These receptors came from an adult man with Graves' hyperthyroidism.

This sequence joins TRBV10-3 and TRBJ2-2, with 10 positions matching TRBD2. V shed 11 bases and J 3 bases; nucleotides not matched to a gene: 15. The CDR3 totals 17 residues. Germline V gene lookup returns CDR1 ENHRY and CDR2 SYGVKD. The CDR3 nucleotides read TGTGCCGTCCCCAGAACTAGCGGGATCGGAGACACCGGGGAGCTGTTTTTT. Amino acids: CAVPRTSGIGDTGELFF.

In its sample, this clonotype was seen many times. The chain uses TRBV14 and TRBJ1-1; no definite D call. V lost 5 bases and J 2 bases, leaving 15 bases between the germline ends. The CDR3 runs 15 residues. CDR1 and CDR2 (germline): SGHDN, FVKESK. CDR3 DNA: TGTGCCAGCAGCGCCAACTACGGGCTAAACACTGAAGCTTTCTTT. Residues: CASSANYGLNTEAFF.

This sequence joins TRBV2 and TRBJ2-7; D may be TRBD1 (5 bases). Trimming shortened V by 5 bases and J by 4 bases, and 15 bases separated the two germline ends. CDR1 is SNHLY, CDR2 FYNNEI, per germline. The CDR3 has 14 residues. The CDR3 nucleotides read TGTGCCAGCAGTTTATCGAAAACAGGATACGAGCAGTACTTC. It encodes CASSLSKTGYEQYF.

This clonotype showed up many times. V usage is TRBV24-1 and J usage is TRBJ2-5; D is uncertain. This CDR3 has 15 amino acids. Germline V lookup: CDR1 KGHDR, CDR2 SFDVKD. V gave up 2 bases and J gave up 2 bases, with 11 bases separating them. Here the CDR3 DNA reads TGTGCCACCAGTGATTCTGGGGTCGGGCAAGAGACCCAGTACTTC. Encoded protein: CATSDSGVGQETQYF.